A single T cell receptor (beta chain) is shown here with its context. Data came from immunoSEQ multiplex PCR; TCRdb stores just in-frame clones and leaves some out. The sample records under 100,000 clones, 85% to 95% being singletons. The data were taken from a study of control samples from healthy donors and cancer patients. The CDR3 loop spans 13 amino acids. V was trimmed by 3 bases and J by 7 bases, leaving 11 bases between them. Germline V gene data show CDR1 as LGHDT and CDR2 as YNNKEL (reference sequence). The sequence was collected from a woman aged 25 to 39 in good health. The genes are TRBV3-1 (or the pseudogene TRBV3-2) and TRBJ2-3; no clear D. The sample comprised blood. As DNA, the CDR3 is TGTGCCAGCAGCCACCCCGAACGCAATACGCAGTATTTT. Its translation is CASSHPERNTQYF.